This paragraph covers one TCR beta chain sequence. One junction end does not reproduce the germline sequence, and a read error may be involved. Only healthy Caucasians were enrolled as donors. These data come from a study of identical twins. Template switching added a universal primer site; cDNA carried unique molecular identifiers. MiXCR, run by TCRdb on the 5' RACE reads, gives a single entry per CDR3 protein. The sample includes approximately 1.8 million distinct CDR3 sequences, roughly a third of them seen just once. This CDR3 spans 14 amino acids. Material: cord blood. This chain joins TRBV12-3 or TRBV12-4 and TRBJ1-2; 8 nucleotides line up with TRBD1. The clonotype comes from a newborn girl in good health. The CDR3, as DNA: TGTGCCAGCAGTTGGGGCAGGGGGCGTAGAGGCTACATCTTC. It codes for CASSWGRGRRGYIF.